This T cell receptor beta chain was recorded in a study of graft-versus-host responses after intestinal transplantation (dated by TCRdb to the early 2020s). As for the study more broadly: The transplants that recipients got were multivisceral, liver-intestinal, or isolated intestinal. All recipients received anti-thymocyte globulin induction followed by maintenance tacrolimus and steroids for around 3 years. After intestinal transplantation, graft-versus-host and host-versus-graft alloreactive T cell clones were followed in the graft, circulation and bone marrow using bulk TCR-beta CDR3 sequencing. To identify alloreactive clones, pre-transplant mixed lymphocyte reaction products were sequenced and then compared with unstimulated pre-transplant donor and recipient T cells. A cohort of fewer than 25 intestinal transplant recipients, including one retransplant, was enrolled, and a few patients lacking pretransplant specimens were excluded. A peak of at least 4% donor T cells among recipient peripheral blood mononuclear cells was the definition used for donor T cell macrochimerism. Rather than going through the commercial service, samples from three later patients were sequenced in-house on an Illumina MiSeq and processed with MiXCR.

Here V drops 0 bases and J drops 5 bases, and the junction holds 12 bases not matched to any gene. The CDR1 and CDR2 encoded by the germline V gene are MGHRA and YSYEKL. Including cysteine and phenylalanine, the CDR3 has 19 amino acids. Of all the DNA, just the CDR3 is kept, 57 bases in frame from base 1. On the study overall, not on this receptor specifically: High GvH to HvG T cell clonal ratios were observed in the allografts of patients with donor T cell macrochimerism. GvH clones turned up in recipient bone marrow, with some appearing earlier in ileal mucosa or blood, a pattern consistent with an intestinal mucosal origin. Early after transplant, declines in HvG clones were associated with peak levels of circulating GvH clones. The relatively low number and heterogeneity of intestinal transplant patients limited the conclusions.

In the first month after transplant, blood samples were collected up to 4 times, and after that at least monthly when available. Regarding this clone: This clone's antigen is unknown. Base qualities are not at hand, and no much larger clone is one base apart.

The library was prepared using the immunoSEQ multiplex PCR assay. For most patients, genomic DNA was subjected to high-throughput TCR-beta CDR3 sequencing by Adaptive Biotechnologies. On the authors' methods: TCR sequencing data were retrieved from Adaptive's ImmunoSEQ software for around 18 patients, whereas a few other patients were processed with MiXCR and VDJtools. CDR3 nucleotide sequences shared between donor and recipient were removed because their origin could not be assigned. Alloreactive clones required at least 2-fold expansion over unstimulated cells and minimum CFSE-low frequency of 0.002% (template counts) or 0.001% (read counts). Clones were considered mappable if detected in sequenced pre-transplant spleen, lymph node, or MLR CFSE-low populations of the donor or recipient. The cumulative frequency of alloreactive clones was calculated as a percentage of all sequences, weighted by copy number. TCRdb provides this immuneACCESS table in a form limited to in-frame rearrangements. Some clones are lacking; in checked studies, under half of them reflect an unresolved V gene, and why the rest are absent is not known. The V and J calls and clone size are taken from that table; D and trimming were inferred from the DNA. This sample holds about 100,000 clones; around nine tenths were observed only once. 15% to 20% of the sample is held by the ten biggest clonotypes.

This receptor was identified in a human patient who received an intestinal transplant, so some T cells may come from the graft donor. The rearrangement joined TRBV4-1 to TRBJ2-3; 12 bases in the middle match TRBD2. The sequencing used PBMCs, collected about 450 days after intestinal transplant. The nucleotide sequence is given as TGCGCCAGCAGCCAAGAAACACTAGCGGGGGGACCCGGTGTAGATACGCAGTATTTT. This translates into CASSQETLAGGPGVDTQYF.